This T cell receptor beta chain came from a study of cytomegalovirus exposure and HLA in healthy donors. Overall study results and limits: The analysis excluded some indistinguishable V segments, including TRBV6-2 and TRBV6-3. Researchers catalogued about 150 TCR beta chains as cytomegalovirus-associated. Using a false discovery rate of 0.05, a later analysis showed that 16,951 TCR beta sequences were associated with HLA alleles.

PCR primers comprised 60 Vbeta and 13 Jbeta primers. Sequenced by immunoSEQ multiplex PCR; TCRdb stores in-frame clones only, minus some. Here the sample spans about 110,000 clones, 65% to 85% being singletons. This CDR3 region has 13 residues. V was clipped by 11 bases and J by 0 bases, with 10 bases between them. In germline, CDR1 is SGHNT, CDR2 YENEEA. Turning to this clone: Antigen unknown.

The chain couples TRBV11-3 to TRBJ1-4; D unclear. Sequencing was carried out using PBMCs. The receptor was derived from a woman in her 30s in good health and CMV-seropositive. CDR3 sequence (DNA): TGTGCCCAAGGCGGATCAACTAATGAAAAACTGTTTTTT. The encoded protein is CAQGGSTNEKLFF.